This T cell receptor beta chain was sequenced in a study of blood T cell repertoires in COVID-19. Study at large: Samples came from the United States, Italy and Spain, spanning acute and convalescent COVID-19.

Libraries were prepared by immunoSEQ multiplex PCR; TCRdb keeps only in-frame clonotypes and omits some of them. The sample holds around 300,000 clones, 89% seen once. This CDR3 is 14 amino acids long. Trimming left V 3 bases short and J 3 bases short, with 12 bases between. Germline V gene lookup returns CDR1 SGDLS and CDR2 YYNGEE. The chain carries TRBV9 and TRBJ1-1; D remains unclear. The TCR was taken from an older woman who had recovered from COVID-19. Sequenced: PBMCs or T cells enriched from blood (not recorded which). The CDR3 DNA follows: TGTGCCAGCAGCGCGGGGTACGGGGACACTGAAGCTTTCTTT. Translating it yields CASSAGYGDTEAFF. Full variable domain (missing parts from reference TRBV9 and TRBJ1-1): DSGVTQTPKHLITATGQRVTLRCSPRSGDLSVYWYQQSLDQGLQFLIQYYNGEERAKGNILERFSAQQFPDLHSELNLSSLELGDSALYFCASSAGYGDTEAFFGQGTRLTVV.